This TCR beta chain was sequenced in a study of identical twins (dated by TCRdb to about 2016). The study in broad terms: The study deep-sequenced TCR alpha and beta repertoires from monozygotic twins, unrelated adults of various ages and cord blood to test whether fetal clonotypes persist. To rule out contamination, the twin experiments were replicated at different times with different library preparation protocols.

Study-wide findings and limitations: Because the same donors could not be followed over many years, conclusions were based on cross-sectional statistical analysis. Compared with coincidental sharing between unrelated individuals, out-of-frame TCR alpha sequences shared between twins showed an excess of sequences with low generation probability. Zero-insertion analyses could be partly confounded by invariant T cells such as MAIT and iNKT, although diverse VJ usage argued against such confounding for most clonotypes. Out-of-frame TCR alpha sharing in monozygotic twins was systematically underestimated by recombination models, whereas sharing between unrelated individuals was in agreement with the recombination models. A weaker excess of twin sharing was found in beta out-of-frame sequences because the signal-to-noise ratio was lowered by fewer shared sequences. Abundant cord blood beta clonotypes carried fewer insertions; young adult naive repertoires showed a weaker similar trend, while memory repertoires showed none.

There are 14 amino acids in the CDR3, from cysteine to phenylalanine inclusive. Here the CDR3 DNA is all that survives: 42 bases in frame from base 1. The germline V gene (reference sequence) provides CDR1 LNHNV and CDR2 YYDKDF. Compared with germline, V lacks 3 bases and J lacks 0 bases; bases without a gene match: 1. All donors were healthy Caucasians. The twin cohort comprised three pairs of female monozygotic twins, all aged about 18 to 29 years. Positive isolation kits from Invitrogen were used to isolate the CD4+ and CD8+ T cell populations. The library was produced with 5' RACE. The instrument was an Illumina HiSeq 2000. A universal primer binding site was introduced by template switching, and a unique molecular identifier was present in the final cDNA, enabling accurate counting of TCR cDNA molecules. Specific primers in the conserved constant-segment region were used to synthesize first-strand cDNA for TCR alpha and beta chains. To control for contamination, every cDNA library was double barcoded, receiving both a SMART-Mk sample barcode and Illumina barcodes. Two successive PCR steps introduced TruSeq adapter sequences along with Illumina sample barcodes. The Illumina HiSeq platform was used with custom primers to sequence TCR alpha and beta cDNA libraries. Per the source publication's procedure: MiGEC was used to process raw reads and extract unique molecular identifiers, and MiXCR was used to find CDR3 positions. For each individual, recombination models were inferred using an EM algorithm with the repgenHMM and IGoR tools. Shared clonotypes were analyzed with the tcR package in R, and sharing was normalized by the product of cloneset sizes. To study raw recombination free of thymic and clonal selection effects, out-of-frame nonproductive sequences were analyzed. TCRdb reran the public reads through fastp at Q25 and MiXCR, keeping productive beta chains. Each CDR3 protein appears once, grouped with its most common genes and DNA. What appears here as the V and J calls and clone size reflects TCRdb's work, not the paper's. Across this sample there are some 230,000 distinct CDR3 sequences, with 6.5% to 8% seen only once. The ten top clones hold about 15% of the sample.

Worth noting for this clonotype: What antigen it recognizes has not been identified. The record has no base qualities; no much larger clone is one base away.

These data also featured in a second study, about T cells expressing NK-cell markers. According to the second study: In sorted CD3+CD56+NKG2C+, CD3+CD56+NKG2C- and CD3+CD56-NKG2C+ T-cell subsets from about 8 donors, TCR beta-chain repertoires were profiled. Among the eight sequenced donors, only one was HCMV-seronegative, while the other seven were HCMV-seropositive. To restrict sorting to alphabetaTCR-expressing T cells, an anti-gammadeltaTCR antibody was added in several experiments. For over five donors, the dominant CD3+CD56+NKG2C+ clonotypes were among the top 10 CD8+ clonotypes and accounted for about 1.0-8% of CD8+ T cells. Those dominant clonotypes were again the most abundant among CD3+CD56-NKG2C+ cells in a handful of donors, at roughly 25-65%. Whether the expanded NKG2C-expressing T cell clones were specific for HCMV antigens was left unclear. Randomly selected healthy volunteers, three men and five women, were used as the eight sequenced donors. HCMV serostatus was determined by detecting HCMV-specific IgG in serum with a commercial ELISA kit. MIGEC handled demultiplexing of the reads and grouping by UMI, while MiTCR was used to assemble and quantify clonotypes. Only TCR cDNA sequences supported by at least two reads were kept to exclude erroneous sequences. Downstream repertoire analysis used the tcR package, and clonotypes were matched across fractions by CDR3 nucleotide sequence plus V segment. VDJmatch was used to annotate antigen specificity against VDJdb, with one amino acid substitution allowed in CDR3.

Source material: CD8+ T cells sorted from blood. This chain joins TRBV15 to TRBJ2-7; the central 8 bases match TRBD2. This sequence originates from a woman between 18 and 30 years old in good health. The CDR3 region reads CATSSGGGSYEQYF. Read as DNA, the sequence is TGTGCCACCAGCAGCGGGGGGGGCTCCTACGAGCAGTACTTC.